The 30 T cell receptor beta chains reported below all come from one sample, sequenced in a study of T cell repertoires in cytomegalovirus infection. TCRdb called the reads again in MiXCR, with one record for every CDR3 protein. This repertoire shows roughly 500,000 distinct CDR3 sequences, about 10% found once; its top ten account for around 9.6%. The sequenced sample was PBMCs. These TCRs come from a human donor in good health (CMV status not recorded). Some clones in this sample may be carry-over from other donors' samples.

This clonotype was counted at least ten times. The V gene is TRBV4-2, the J gene TRBJ1-2; tentative D call: TRBD1 (5 bases). The V gene lost 1 base and the J gene lost 2 bases, with 17 bases spanning the gap. CDR1 LGHNA and CDR2 YNFKEQ come from the germline V gene. The CDR3 spans 17 residues. The CDR3 bases are TGTGCCAGCAGCCAAGTTATAGGGGAGAGAACCAACTATGGCTACACCTTC. Translating it yields CASSQVIGERTNYGYTF.

This clonotype was counted ten times or more. The chain combines TRBV10-3 with TRBJ2-5; D is ambiguous. The CDR3 runs 13 residues. Trimming removed 1 base at V and 3 bases at J, with 6 bases between. From germline, CDR1 is ENHRY and CDR2 SYGVKD. The DNA for the CDR3 is TGTGCCATCAGTGAGTATAGGGAAGAGACCCAGTACTTC. This translates into CAISEYREETQYF.

In its sample, this clonotype was seen many times. The gene calls are TRBV28 and TRBJ1-5; D possibly corresponds to TRBD1 (5 bases). Germline V gives CDR1 MDHEN, CDR2 SYDVKM. Trimming pared 1 base from V and 4 bases from J, leaving 8 bases between. The CDR3 has 14 residues. The DNA of the CDR3 is TGTGCCAGCAGTTTATACAGGAATAATCAGCCCCAGCATTTT. As protein: CASSLYRNNQPQHF.

This clonotype was seen at least ten times. This chain uses TRBV7-2 with TRBJ2-2, with 7 bases fitting TRBD1. This CDR3 is built from 14 residues. V was pared by 4 bases and J by 4 bases, with 3 bases of the junction left unmatched. CDR1 SGHTA and CDR2 FQGNSA come from the germline V gene. In nucleotides, the CDR3 is TGTGCCAGCAGCTCCGACAGGGTCACCGGGGAGCTGTTTTTT. This encodes CASSSDRVTGELFF. The variable domain in full, completed from reference TRBV7-2 and TRBJ2-2, reads GAGVSQSPSNKVTEKGKDVELRCDPISGHTALYWYRQSLGQGLEFLIYFQGNSAPDKSGLPSDRFSAERTGGSVSTLTIQRTQQEDSAVYLCASSSDRVTGELFFGEGSRLTVL.

This clonotype was counted only a few times. The chain carries TRBV11-2 and TRBJ2-1, with D unresolved. Germline V CDR1 and CDR2: SGHAT, FQNNGV. This CDR3 region has 13 residues. V lost 0 bases to trimming and J lost 9 bases, with 9 bases between them. CDR3 sequence reads: CASSLDRWGEQFF. DNA of the CDR3: TGTGCCAGCAGCTTAGATCGGTGGGGTGAGCAGTTCTTC.

The chain carries TRBV20-1 and TRBJ2-3; D ambiguous. Trimming shortened V by 6 bases and J by 7 bases, and 23 bases separated the two germline ends. The length of the CDR3 is 15 residues. Per the germline V gene, CDR1 is DFQATT and CDR2 is SNEGSKA (reference sequence). DNA of the CDR3: TGCAGTGCGACGGACGGTAGTAGAGGTACTTATACGCAGTATTTT. Its translation is CSATDGSRGTYTQYF.

In this sample, this clonotype turned up many times. The rearrangement links TRBV6-6 to TRBJ1-2; D is undetermined. The CDR3 is 15 residues long. Trimming removed 0 bases at V and 6 bases at J, with 14 bases between. CDR1 and CDR2 (germline): MNHNY, SVGAGI (reference sequence). The CDR3: CASSYSTAPNDGYTF. In DNA form, the CDR3 reads TGTGCCAGCAGTTACTCCACAGCCCCCAACGATGGCTACACCTTC.

This clonotype came up a few times. V usage is TRBV19 and J usage is TRBJ2-7; TRBD2 agrees at 12 bases. The V gene end was trimmed by 7 bases and the J gene end by 11 bases; junction bases not matched to a gene: 6. This CDR3 has 12 amino acids. Germline V lookup: CDR1 LNHDA, CDR2 SQIVND (reference sequence). In nucleotides, the CDR3 is TGTGCCAGTAAGACTAGCGGGAGTAAGAAGTACTTC. Translating it yields CASKTSGSKKYF.

This clonotype was detected ten times or more. The rearrangement links TRBV2 to TRBJ1-2, with D maybe TRBD1 (5 bases). CDR1 is SNHLY, CDR2 FYNNEI, per germline. The CDR3 is 14 amino acids. V lost 3 bases to trimming and J lost 4 bases, with 12 bases between them. For the CDR3, the DNA is TGTGCCAGCAGTGAGGCGGGACGGTCCTATGGCTACACCTTC. Residues: CASSEAGRSYGYTF.

This clonotype was seen ten or more times. V usage is TRBV15 and J usage is TRBJ1-2, with 8 bases matching TRBD1. With 0 bases clipped from V and 6 bases from J, the junction kept 6 bases outside the gene matches. The germline V gene encodes CDR1 LNHNV and CDR2 YYDKDF (reference sequence). The CDR3 consists of 15 residues. The CDR3 protein is CATSRDDRGRDGYTF. CDR3 nucleotides: TGTGCCACCAGCAGAGATGACAGGGGCAGGGATGGCTACACCTTC.

This clonotype was seen many times. The chain joins TRBV20-1 to TRBJ2-1, with D possibly TRBD2 on 5 matching bases. CDR3 size: 12 residues. The germline CDR1 and CDR2 sequences are DFQATT and SNEGSKA (reference sequence). V lost 2 bases and J 12 bases, leaving 14 bases between the germline ends. This chain's CDR3 is CSARHPPGWQFF. CDR3 DNA sequence: TGCAGTGCTAGACATCCTCCGGGGTGGCAGTTCTTC.

This clonotype appeared many times. The chain links TRBV28 to TRBJ2-1; D is undetermined. The CDR3 runs to 13 residues. The V end was cut by 10 bases, the J end by 0 bases, with 10 bases between. Germline CDR1 and CDR2: MDHEN and SYDVKM. CDR3 nucleotides: TGTGCCATCAACAGAAGCTCCTACAATGAGCAGTTCTTC. As protein: CAINRSSYNEQFF. Full variable domain (missing parts from reference TRBV28 and TRBJ2-1): DVKVTQSSRYLVKRTGEKVFLECVQDMDHENMFWYRQDPGLGLRLIYFSYDVKMKEKGDIPEGYSVSREKKERFSLILESASTNQTSMYLCAINRSSYNEQFFGPGTRLTVL.

V gene TRBV20-1 combines with J gene TRBJ1-4; D is unclear. V lost 7 bases to trimming and J lost 0 bases, with 12 bases between them. Germline V gives CDR1 DFQATT, CDR2 SNEGSKA (reference sequence). CDR3 size: 14 residues. CDR3: CSVKPGSTNEKLFF. Here the CDR3 DNA reads TGCAGTGTTAAGCCTGGATCAACTAATGAAAAACTGTTTTTT.

This clonotype showed up many times. The chain links TRBV19 to TRBJ1-1; D call uncertain. The CDR3 is 15 amino acids. The V gene's germline CDR1 is LNHDA and CDR2 SQIVND (reference sequence). Trimming stripped 6 bases from V and 1 base from J, with 15 bases between. The CDR3 spells CASRRPRAQNTEAFF. CDR3 sequence (DNA): TGTGCCAGTAGAAGGCCTCGAGCGCAGAACACTGAAGCTTTCTTT.

The rearrangement uses TRBV5-1 and TRBJ2-7; 7 bases fit TRBD1. V shed 5 bases and J 3 bases; nucleotides not matched to a gene: 11. Germline V gene lookup returns CDR1 SGHRS and CDR2 YFSETQ. The CDR3 is 15 residues long. CDR3 DNA sequence: TGCGCCAGCAGTTCCGGGACAGCCAGGAACTACGAGCAGTACTTC. Its protein is CASSSGTARNYEQYF.

This clonotype was seen ten or more times. The CDR3 region is CASKGGEDSNQPQHF. CDR3 coding DNA: TGTGCCAGCAAAGGGGGTGAAGATAGCAATCAGCCCCAGCATTTT. The chain links TRBV2 to TRBJ1-5; perhaps TRBD1 as D (6 bases). Deletions cut 7 bases from V and 0 bases from J, with 13 bases between. The CDR3 is 15 amino acids. Germline V lookup: CDR1 SNHLY, CDR2 FYNNEI.

This clonotype was counted at least ten times. The chain is built from TRBV18 and TRBJ2-7, with D uncertain. Germline CDR1 is KGHSH and CDR2 is LQKENI. This CDR3 has 15 amino acids. Trimming removed 0 bases at V and 0 bases at J, with 9 bases between. The CDR3 here is CASSPPGWDSYEQYF. Here the CDR3 DNA reads TGTGCCAGCTCACCACCTGGATGGGACTCCTACGAGCAGTACTTC.

This clonotype was counted many times. V is TRBV5-1 and J is TRBJ1-6; D is possibly TRBD1 (5 bases). The CDR3 extends over 15 amino acids. V lost 5 bases, J lost 9 bases, and 18 bases lay in between. The germline CDR1 and CDR2 sequences are SGHRS and YFSETQ. The CDR3 loop is CASREAGGRVSPLHF. CDR3 DNA: TGCGCCAGCAGGGAGGCGGGGGGACGAGTTTCACCCCTCCACTTT.

This clonotype was picked up many times. This sequence joins TRBV20-1 and TRBJ1-2; D gene uncertain. Trimming stripped 1 base from V and 6 bases from J, with 18 bases between. This CDR3 spans 15 amino acids. The germline gives CDR1 DFQATT, CDR2 SNEGSKA (reference sequence). CDR3 in DNA: TGCAGTGCTAGAGGGGAGCAGCCAGCTAGGGATGGCTACACCTTC. Translating it yields CSARGEQPARDGYTF.

This chain connects TRBV12-3 or TRBV12-4 to TRBJ1-1; D not resolved. This CDR3 has 12 residues. V was pared by 4 bases and J by 4 bases, with 7 bases between. The CDR3 is CASSYSRTEAFF. The CDR3 region has the DNA TGTGCCAGCAGTTACAGTCGCACTGAAGCTTTCTTT.

Many counts were recorded for this clonotype. The genes are TRBV3-1 and TRBJ1-1; D call uncertain. The CDR3 spans 14 residues. V shed 8 bases and J shed 0 bases, with 13 bases lying between them. Germline CDR1 is LGHDT and CDR2 is YNNKEL (reference sequence). The chain's CDR3 is CASRFGPLNTEAFF. The DNA for the CDR3 is TGTGCCAGCCGGTTCGGCCCTTTGAACACTGAAGCTTTCTTT.

This clonotype was counted a few times. The CDR3 protein is CSAAGLAGTDTQYF. Written as DNA, the CDR3 is TGCAGTGCAGCGGGACTAGCGGGCACAGATACGCAGTATTTT. The gene calls are TRBV20-1 and TRBJ2-3; TRBD2 agrees at 11 bases. CDR1 and CDR2 (germline): DFQATT, SNEGSKA (reference sequence). V was pared by 6 bases and J by 1 base, with 3 bases of the junction left unmatched. The CDR3 consists of 14 residues.

The V gene is TRBV20-1, the J gene TRBJ1-1, with no clear D. The CDR3 extends over 11 amino acids. Trimming removed 7 bases at V and 8 bases at J, with 14 bases between. Germline assignment: CDR1 DFQATT and CDR2 SNEGSKA (reference sequence). The CDR3 DNA is TGCAGTGTCCGTGGGCCGGGGGAAGCTTTCTTT. Its translation is CSVRGPGEAFF.

This clonotype was picked up many times. The chain couples TRBV28 to TRBJ2-2, with D tentatively TRBD2 (5 bases). The V gene's germline CDR1 is MDHEN and CDR2 SYDVKM. V gave up 8 bases and J gave up 1 base, with 17 bases separating them. The CDR3 extends over 16 amino acids. The CDR3 region has the DNA TGTGCCAGCGGGAACCTAGCTGGGAAGAACACCGGGGAGCTGTTTTTT. It is translated as CASGNLAGKNTGELFF. Together with reference TRBV28 and TRBJ2-2, the CDR3 gives the full variable domain: DVKVTQSSRYLVKRTGEKVFLECVQDMDHENMFWYRQDPGLGLRLIYFSYDVKMKEKGDIPEGYSVSREKKERFSLILESASTNQTSMYLCASGNLAGKNTGELFFGEGSRLTVL.

This clonotype has just a few counts. The rearrangement joins TRBV28 to TRBJ2-7, with a tentative D call TRBD1 (5 bases). Germline-derived CDR1 and CDR2 are MDHEN and SYDVKM. The CDR3 is made up of 15 amino acids. The V gene lost 5 bases and the J gene lost 6 bases, with 20 bases spanning the gap. CDR3 protein: CASSQIPGPGGEQYF. The CDR3 DNA follows: TGTGCCAGCAGTCAAATCCCAGGGCCGGGCGGCGAGCAGTACTTC.

The J gene is TRBJ2-5, the V gene TRBV27; D not certain. V was trimmed by 6 bases and J by 3 bases, leaving 11 bases between them. Germline V gene data show CDR1 as MNHEY and CDR2 as SMNVEV (reference sequence). This CDR3 is built from 13 residues. CDR3 sequence (DNA): TGTGCCAGCAGGGAAGGGTCGGAAGAGACCCAGTACTTC. Translation: CASREGSEETQYF.

This clonotype was found many times. V gene TRBV4-1 combines with J gene TRBJ2-1; D may be TRBD2 (7 bases). CDR1 and CDR2 (germline): MGHRA, YSYEKL. V lost 4 bases, J lost 3 bases, and 13 bases lay in between. This CDR3 comprises 15 residues. CDR3: CASSRGGAHYNEQFF. In DNA, the CDR3 is TGCGCCAGCAGCCGGGGGGGCGCCCACTACAATGAGCAGTTCTTC.

J is TRBJ2-5 and V is TRBV7-3; the match to TRBD1 covers 8 bases. The ends lost 5 bases at V and 5 bases at J; junction bases unmatched: 10. The CDR3 sequence is 15 residues long. Germline V gives CDR1 SGHTA, CDR2 FQGTGA. For the CDR3, the DNA is TGTGCCAGCAGCGTCGCGGCCGACAGGGGTGAGACCCAGTACTTC. It translates to CASSVAADRGETQYF.

The chain is built from TRBV6-5 and TRBJ2-2, with 8 bases that match TRBD1. V was clipped by 2 bases and J by 2 bases; unmatched bases: 13. The CDR3 runs to 19 residues. CDR1 MNHEY and CDR2 SVGAGI come from the germline V gene. This chain's CDR3 is CASSYLLPLTGENTGELFF. The DNA for the CDR3 is TGTGCCAGCAGTTACCTCCTTCCTTTGACAGGGGAAAACACCGGGGAGCTGTTTTTT.

Worth noting for this clonotype: Being one base from a much bigger clone, this may be a read error. The V call is TRBV15, the J call TRBJ1-1; the D is unclear. CDR1 and CDR2 from the germline V gene are LNHNV and YYDKDF (reference sequence). The CDR3 is 13 residues long. The DNA for the CDR3 is TGTGCCACCAACAGAGTCCAGAACACTGAAGCTTTCTTT. Translated, it gives CATNRVQNTEAFF.